This TCR beta chain was sequenced in a study of T cell responses to AZD1222 COVID-19 vaccine (dated by TCRdb to about 2021). About the full investigation: AZD1222 recipients whose second dose came at about 4 weeks and those whose second dose came at about 12 weeks were combined into one group, since spike-specific TCR depth and breadth did not differ between the two schedules. TCR sequencing was performed for about 250 trial participants, of whom roughly 200 were given two doses of AZD1222 and about 25 were given two doses of MenACWY control vaccine. Trial participants were enrolled by age into subgroups of 18-55, 56-69 and 70-plus years, and approximately 150, 30 and 60 TCR-sequenced participants, respectively, were included in these subgroups. What the research found in general, with its limitations: A significant rise in spike-specific TCR breadth and depth was observed after two AZD1222 doses relative to day 0 and relative to MenACWY recipients. Epitopes outside the regions mutated in the B.1.351 and B.1.1.7 variants were reportedly recognized by nearly half of the unique spike-specific TCRs. Most participants were white British and females outnumbered males, and the authors suggested that clonal diversity may have been underestimated. Vaccine-associated CD4 TCRs spanned the whole spike protein, with dominant responses in regions 160-218 and 743-854. Because no day 14 peak-response samples were available, the repertoires could be characterized only after the peak T cell response. Conclusions about previously exposed vaccinees are limited because only five to seven AZD1222 recipients were SARS-CoV-2 seropositive at baseline. In the small 56-69-year group, the increase in depth fell short of significance, most likely because of low power.

The time point label here, explained by the study, means: baseline before first vaccination. Vaccinee samples came from UK trials COV001 and COV002, including a single-blind randomized controlled phase 2/3 trial of AZD1222 (ChAdOx1 nCoV-19) in healthy adults. For TCRbeta chain sequencing, PBMC samples from trial participants were taken at day 0 and at day 28 after the second dose. To note about this clone: The target of this receptor is not known. Base quality data are lacking; no much larger clone is found one base away.

The CDR3 regions of human TCRbeta chains were analyzed by immunosequencing. In the source study's methods: Repertoire TCRs were matched against a reference library of SARS-CoV-2-specific TCRs generated with the MIRA antigen-specificity platform. Breadth meant the fraction of unique TCRs that were SARS-CoV-2-associated, whereas depth meant the fraction of total T cells that were SARS-CoV-2-associated. Using the MIRA data, every spike-specific TCR was mapped to the spike region that the TCR reacted to and assigned to either a CD4 or a CD8 class. Log10-transformed breadth and depth values were compared by one-way ANOVA with Sidak's multiple comparisons tests. Drawn from immuneACCESS, this table holds only the in-frame rearrangements with V and J called that TCRdb kept. Clones are partly lost; checked studies trace under half to an unresolved V gene and leave the rest unexplained. The D gene and trimming were derived from the DNA, and the V and J assignments and clone size from that table. Recorded for this sample are approximately 120,000 clones; about 94% of them occurred a single time. Clones ranked in the top ten supply approximately 0.85% of the sample.

There are 14 amino acids in the CDR3, from cysteine to phenylalanine inclusive. Only the CDR3 part of the read is kept: 42 bases, read in frame from the first base. V and J lose 0 bases and 1 base, and a span of 7 bases separates them. Per the germline V gene (reference sequence), SGHNT is the CDR1 and YYREEE is the CDR2. The sequence was collected from an adult in good health. Material: peripheral blood, obtained on day 0 of AZD1222 vaccination. The chain joins TRBV5-4 to TRBJ1-2; the D segment cannot be called with confidence. The DNA sequence is given as TGTGCCAGCAGCTTGGACAGTATTAACTATGGCTACACCTTC. This yields the protein CASSLDSINYGYTF.